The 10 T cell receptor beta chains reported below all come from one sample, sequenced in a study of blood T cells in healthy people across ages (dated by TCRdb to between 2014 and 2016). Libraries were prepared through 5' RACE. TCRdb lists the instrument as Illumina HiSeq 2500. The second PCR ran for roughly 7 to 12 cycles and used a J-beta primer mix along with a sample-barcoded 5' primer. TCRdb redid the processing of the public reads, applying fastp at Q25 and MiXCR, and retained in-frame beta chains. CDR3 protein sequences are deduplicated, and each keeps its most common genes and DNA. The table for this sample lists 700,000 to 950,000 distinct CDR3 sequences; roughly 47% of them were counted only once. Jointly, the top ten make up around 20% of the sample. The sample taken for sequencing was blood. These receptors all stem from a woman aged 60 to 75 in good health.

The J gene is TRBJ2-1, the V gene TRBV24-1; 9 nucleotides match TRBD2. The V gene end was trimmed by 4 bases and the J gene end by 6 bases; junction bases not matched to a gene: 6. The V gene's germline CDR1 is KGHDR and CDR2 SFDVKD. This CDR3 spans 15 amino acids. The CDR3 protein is CATSDQREDFNEQFF. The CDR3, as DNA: TGTGCCACCAGTGACCAGCGGGAGGATTTCAATGAGCAGTTCTTC.

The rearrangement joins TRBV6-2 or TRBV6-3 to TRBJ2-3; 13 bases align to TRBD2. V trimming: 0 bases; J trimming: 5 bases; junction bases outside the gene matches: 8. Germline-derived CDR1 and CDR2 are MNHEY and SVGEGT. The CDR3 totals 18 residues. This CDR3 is CASSYSLAGGPSGDTQYF. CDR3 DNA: TGTGCCAGCAGTTACTCACTAGCGGGAGGGCCGTCGGGAGATACGCAGTATTTT.

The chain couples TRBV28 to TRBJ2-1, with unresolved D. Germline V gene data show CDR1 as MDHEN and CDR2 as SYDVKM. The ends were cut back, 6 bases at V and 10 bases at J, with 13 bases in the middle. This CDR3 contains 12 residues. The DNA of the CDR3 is TGTGCCAGCAGCTCCCCGAGAACCGAGCAGTTCTTC. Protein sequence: CASSSPRTEQFF.

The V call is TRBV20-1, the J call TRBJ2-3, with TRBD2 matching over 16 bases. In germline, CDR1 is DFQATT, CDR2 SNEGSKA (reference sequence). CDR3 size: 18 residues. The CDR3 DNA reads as TGCAGCACTCTGGGACTAGCGGGGGGGCGCAGATACGCAGATACGCAGTATTTT. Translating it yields CSTLGLAGGRRYADTQYF.

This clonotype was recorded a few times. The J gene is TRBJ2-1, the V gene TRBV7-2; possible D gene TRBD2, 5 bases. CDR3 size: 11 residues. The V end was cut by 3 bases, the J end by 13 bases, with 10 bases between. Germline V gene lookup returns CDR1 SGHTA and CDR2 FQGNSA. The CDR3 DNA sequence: TGTGCCAGCAGCTTTAGAGGGAGCCAGTTCTTC. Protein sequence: CASSFRGSQFF.

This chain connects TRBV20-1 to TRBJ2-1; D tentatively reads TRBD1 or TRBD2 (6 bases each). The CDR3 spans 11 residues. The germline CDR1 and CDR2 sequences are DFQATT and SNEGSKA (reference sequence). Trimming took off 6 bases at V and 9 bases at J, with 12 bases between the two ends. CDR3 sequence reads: CSAVGGLEQFF. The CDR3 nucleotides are TGCAGTGCCGTGGGGGGCCTTGAGCAGTTCTTC.

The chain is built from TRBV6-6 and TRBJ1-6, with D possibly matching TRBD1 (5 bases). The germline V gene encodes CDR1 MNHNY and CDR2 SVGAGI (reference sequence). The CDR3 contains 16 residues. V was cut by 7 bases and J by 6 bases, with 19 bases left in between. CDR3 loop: CASIIGGERGNSPLHF. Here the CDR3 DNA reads TGTGCCAGCATTATTGGTGGGGAAAGGGGTAATTCACCCCTCCACTTT.

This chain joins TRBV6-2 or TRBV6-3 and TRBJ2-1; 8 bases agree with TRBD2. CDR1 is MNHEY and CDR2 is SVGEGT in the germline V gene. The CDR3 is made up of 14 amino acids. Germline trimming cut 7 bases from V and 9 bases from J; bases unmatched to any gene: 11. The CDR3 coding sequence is TGTGCCAGCATTAAGGGACTAGTGTTTGGTGAGCAGTTCTTC. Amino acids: CASIKGLVFGEQFF.

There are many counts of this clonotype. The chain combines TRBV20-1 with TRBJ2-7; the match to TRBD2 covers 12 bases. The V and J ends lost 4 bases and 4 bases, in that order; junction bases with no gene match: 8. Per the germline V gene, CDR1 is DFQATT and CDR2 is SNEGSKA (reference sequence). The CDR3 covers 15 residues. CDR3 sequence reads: CSANPTSGRGYEQYF. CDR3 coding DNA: TGCAGTGCTAACCCGACTAGCGGGAGAGGATACGAGCAGTACTTC.

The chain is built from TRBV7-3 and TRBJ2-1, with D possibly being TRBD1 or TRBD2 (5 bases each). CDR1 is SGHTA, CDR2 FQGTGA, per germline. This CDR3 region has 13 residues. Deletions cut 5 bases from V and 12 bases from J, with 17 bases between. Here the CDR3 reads CASSQIPGTGQFF. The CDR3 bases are TGTGCCAGCAGCCAGATCCCGGGGACGGGGCAGTTCTTC.